Listed below are T cell receptor beta chains from one sample, sequenced in a study of OX40 agonist ivuxolimab in advanced cancers. Sequenced by immunoSEQ multiplex PCR; TCRdb stores in-frame clones only, minus some. The table lists about 58,000 clones, around 83% of them singletons. This specimen consisted of CD4+ or CD8+ T cells sorted from blood, obtained in a trial of the OX40 agonist ivuxolimab. Every receptor here comes from an adult with an advanced solid tumor such as melanoma, head and neck, liver or kidney cancer. Each CDR3 is given with its conserved first and last residue. The order of the fields is V gene, J gene, D gene, clone size, CDR3 protein, CDR3 DNA. A D gene is named only where the DNA matches it firmly. Clone size is stated in some rows and not others, as once, few, many or a class when expanded.

TRBV6-1	TRBJ1-4	TRBD1	NA	CASRATGGGKLFF	TGTGCCAGCAGGGCGACAGGGGGTGGAAAACTGTTTTTT
TRBV19	TRBJ1-4	NA	NA	CASSGGGPGEKLFF	TGTGCCAGTAGTGGCGGGGGGCCTGGGGAAAAACTGTTTTTT
TRBV5-1	TRBJ2-1	NA	once	CASSSYLGSSYNEQFF	TGCGCCAGCAGCTCTTATCTGGGGAGCTCCTACAATGAGCAGTTCTTC
TRBV2	TRBJ2-5	TRBD2	NA	CATRYLLAGGETQYF	TGTGCCACCCGATACTTACTAGCGGGGGGAGAGACCCAGTACTTC
TRBV28	TRBJ2-3	TRBD2	NA	CASSPALAGGTDTQYF	TGTGCCAGCAGCCCCGCCCTAGCGGGGGGCACAGATACGCAGTATTTT
TRBV19	TRBJ1-5	NA	NA	CASGENRNQPQHF	TGTGCCTCGGGGGAAAATAGAAATCAGCCCCAGCATTTT
TRBV19	TRBJ1-2	NA	NA	CASSIAQGWNYGYTF	TGTGCCAGTAGTATAGCACAGGGTTGGAACTATGGCTACACCTTC
TRBV9	TRBJ2-5	TRBD2	NA	CASSVGVSGGAVETQYF	TGTGCCAGCAGCGTAGGAGTTAGCGGGGGGGCCGTCGAGACCCAGTACTTC
TRBV5-4	TRBJ1-1	NA	NA	CASSLAQNTEAFF	TGTGCCAGCAGCTTGGCGCAGAACACTGAAGCTTTCTTT
TRBV6-1	TRBJ2-7	TRBD1	NA	CASSSQPGQGYEQYF	TGTGCCAGCAGTTCTCAACCGGGACAGGGCTACGAGCAGTACTTC
TRBV19	TRBJ1-5	NA	NA	CASSNIGANQPQHF	TGTGCCAGTAGTAATATTGGGGCCAATCAGCCCCAGCATTTT
TRBV4-1	TRBJ2-7	NA	NA	CASSPSERTVTYEQYF	TGCGCCAGCAGCCCCTCCGAACGGACAGTCACCTACGAGCAGTACTTC
TRBV10-2	TRBJ2-3	TRBD2	NA	CASTAGGTDTQYF	TGCGCCAGCACAGCGGGGGGCACAGATACGCAGTATTTT
TRBV18	TRBJ1-3	TRBD1	NA	CASSRGTGSSGNTIYF	TGTGCCAGCTCACGCGGGACAGGGAGCTCTGGAAACACCATATATTTT
TRBV18	TRBJ1-3	NA	few	CASGEGPGNTIYF	TGTGCCAGCGGGGAGGGCCCTGGAAACACCATATATTTT
TRBV15	TRBJ1-5	NA	NA	CATSKGVNQPQHF	TGTGCCACCAGCAAAGGGGTAAATCAGCCCCAGCATTTT
TRBV5-1	TRBJ2-1	TRBD1	NA	CASSPLGTGGRNEQFF	TGCGCCAGCAGCCCCCTGGGGACAGGGGGGAGGAATGAGCAGTTCTTC
TRBV19	TRBJ1-1	NA	NA	CASSMVSETMKGAFF	TGTGCCAGTAGTATGGTGAGTGAGACAATGAAAGGAGCTTTCTTT
TRBV7-2	TRBJ1-1	NA	NA	CASSPGPGANTEAFF	TGTGCCAGCAGCCCAGGGCCAGGGGCGAACACTGAAGCTTTCTTT
TRBV7-3	TRBJ1-3	TRBD1	NA	CASSRQGGLGNTIYF	TGTGCCAGCAGCCGACAGGGAGGACTAGGAAACACCATATATTTT
TRBV29-1	TRBJ2-7	NA	NA	CSVEHMDGGEQYF	TGCAGCGTTGAACATATGGACGGTGGCGAGCAGTACTTC
TRBV18	TRBJ2-3	NA	NA	CASSPSYVGSGADTQYF	TGTGCCAGCTCACCATCCTACGTGGGATCGGGGGCAGATACGCAGTATTTT
TRBV14	TRBJ1-1	NA	NA	CASSQARDLPEAFF	TGTGCCAGCAGCCAAGCACGCGACCTTCCTGAAGCTTTCTTT
TRBV19	TRBJ1-5	NA	few	CASSAYGVNQPQHF	TGTGCCAGTAGTGCCTATGGGGTGAATCAGCCCCAGCATTTT
TRBV2	TRBJ2-7	TRBD1	NA	CASTTGEQYEQYF	TGTGCCAGCACCACAGGGGAGCAGTACGAGCAGTACTTC
TRBV7-9	TRBJ2-5	NA	NA	CASSPESLETQYF	TGTGCCAGCAGCCCCGAGTCGCTAGAGACCCAGTACTTC
TRBV5-1	TRBJ2-1	NA	NA	CASSLGGTSYNEQFF	TGCGCCAGCAGCTTGGGGGGGACCTCCTACAATGAGCAGTTCTTC